This TCR beta chain originates from a study of CD8 T cells in ankylosing spondylitis. Study results and limitations: CD8+ by phenotype, disease-linked clones were relatively rare in peripheral blood. Typical of ankylosing spondylitis blood, it appeared, was a TCR beta motif of several highly homologous variants.

A word on this clonotype: The antigen is unknown.

MiXCR was run by TCRdb on the 5' RACE reads, yielding one entry per CDR3 protein. The table has under 550,000 distinct CDR3 sequences, around 26% seen once. Germline CDR1 DFQATT, CDR2 SNEGSKA (reference sequence). Trimming cost V 6 bases and J 0 bases, with 11 bases left between them. The CDR3 totals 14 residues. The chain recombines TRBV20-1 with TRBJ1-4, with D hard to call. This sequence was found in a male donor with ankylosing spondylitis. Sequenced sample: blood, either unsorted or a sorted T cell fraction (not recorded which). The CDR3 nucleotides are TGCAGTGCCAGCAACCTTGCAACTAATGAAAAACTGTTTTTT. Amino acid sequence: CSASNLATNEKLFF.